What follows describes a single TCR beta chain. Germline values: CDR1 MDHEN, CDR2 SYDVKM. V lost 3 bases, J lost 4 bases, and 7 bases lay in between. This CDR3 has 13 residues. The entry originates in a study of shared clonotypes between healthy human individuals. Sequenced by immunoSEQ multiplex PCR; TCRdb stores in-frame clones only, minus some. The sample carries hundreds of thousands of clones, less than 85% recorded once. Specimen: memory CD4+ T cells sorted from blood. Subset denoted: CD45RA-negative fraction. J is TRBJ1-5 and V is TRBV28; D uncertain. This TCR was recovered from a woman in her thirties in good health. The CDR3 region has the DNA TGTGCCAGCAGTTTTTACGCTAATCAGCCCCAGCATTTT. Amino acid sequence: CASSFYANQPQHF.